This TCR beta chain was observed in a study of liver allograft versus peripheral blood T cells. Study at large: Within transplanted livers, the T cell receptor repertoires were examined and compared against the repertoires present in the peripheral blood of liver transplant recipients. Study-wide findings and caveats: Intragraft liver T cell receptor repertoires reportedly differed from peripheral blood repertoires.

This clonotype was seen repeatedly, ten times or more. What it binds is not known. Per germline, CDR1 LNHDA and CDR2 SQIVND (reference sequence). Trimming took 10 bases from V and 0 from J, leaving 16 bases between them. The CDR3 runs 15 residues. Via MiXCR, TCRdb re-called the reads, giving one row per CDR3 protein. This table has about 15,000 distinct CDR3 sequences, roughly 20% appearing once. This TCR came from a human patient who had a liver transplant. Some T cells may be graft donor cells. The V call is TRBV19, the J call TRBJ1-3, with TRBD1 as a possible D gene (6 bases). Written as DNA, the CDR3 is TGTGCCACCCTAGGGGGGTTGAGCTCTGGAAACACCATATATTTT. Its protein is CATLGGLSSGNTIYF.